The sequence of this T cell receptor (beta chain) was determined in a study of response to subunit inactivated influenza vaccine. The CDR3 extends over 15 amino acids. CDR1 and CDR2 from the germline V gene are ENHRY and SYGVKD. With 0 bases removed from V and 4 bases from J, the gap between germline ends came to 10 bases. Study-wide results and limits: Researchers suggested that each seasonal influenza vaccination recruits few new T cells.

This clonotype was detected only a few times. Its antigen is currently unknown. In TCRdb, the RT-PCR reads were re-called with MiXCR into one record per CDR3 protein. In the table there are more than 700,000 distinct CDR3 sequences, around 20% of which are singletons. The V call is TRBV10-3, the J call TRBJ2-1; D possibly corresponds to TRBD1 (5 bases). This sequence was found in a man between 45 and 60 years old who received an inactivated influenza vaccine. The sequencing here drew on PBMCs from blood, taken roughly 5 days after vaccination. The chain's CDR3 is CAISESGQAYNEQFF. CDR3 DNA: TGTGCCATCAGTGAGTCGGGGCAGGCATACAATGAGCAGTTCTTC.